Listed below are T cell receptor beta chains from one sample, sequenced in a study of T cell clones after liver transplantation. Sequencing used immunoSEQ multiplex PCR; TCRdb keeps in-frame clones, though not all of them. The sample includes 70,000 to 85,000 clones, about 80% of them seen just once. This specimen was CD4+ T cells from blood, taken before liver transplant. These receptors all stem from a human donor who received a liver transplant. Each CDR3 is given without its conserved first and last residue. A D gene is named only where the DNA matches it firmly.

d_call	v_call	j_call	cdr3_aa
TRBD2	TRBV15	TRBJ2-5	ATSRDEREGAETQY
TRBD2	TRBV29-1	TRBJ2-1	SVLGLAGLRDNEQF
-	TRBV6-5	TRBJ2-7	ASRGEAYEQY
-	TRBV18	TRBJ1-2	ASSGQELSYT
TRBD2	TRBV28	TRBJ2-7	ASSPGLAGPTSQQY
-	TRBV7-2	TRBJ1-2	ASSLGGSSGYT
-	TRBV28	TRBJ2-7	ASRPGGPPYEQY
-	TRBV27	TRBJ1-3	ASSSGGNTIY
-	TRBV7-9	TRBJ1-3	ASRQQGSGNTIY
TRBD2	TRBV4-1	TRBJ2-3	ASSQDGAGGPADTQY
TRBD1	TRBV5-1	TRBJ2-3	ASSLDRGLVTDTQY
TRBD2	TRBV28	TRBJ2-3	ASSLPRTSGRPDTQY
TRBD2	TRBV28	TRBJ2-3	ASSLSGRDTDTQY
-	TRBV11-2	TRBJ2-1	ASSFQYNEQF
-	TRBV28	TRBJ2-7	ASSSPASAAYEQY